The source of this T cell receptor beta chain is a study of blood T cell repertoires in COVID-19. The wider study: The United States, Italy and Spain provided the acute and convalescent COVID-19 samples. Sources were T cells, B-cell-depleted T cells, or PBMCs; the material itself was cDNA or gDNA.

V gave up 5 bases and J gave up 0 bases, with 14 bases separating them. From germline, CDR1 is SGHTA and CDR2 FQGNSA. The CDR3 consists of 16 residues. TCRdb's copy holds only in-frame clones and misses some; the assay was immunoSEQ multiplex PCR. The data show approximately 200,000 clones, around 86% seen once. The gene calls are TRBV7-2 and TRBJ1-5; D unclear. The sequenced sample consisted of peripheral blood. The sequence was collected from a woman aged 25 to 45 with active or convalescent COVID-19. CDR3 protein: CASSVSMGYSNQPQHF. The CDR3 nucleotides read TGTGCCAGCAGCGTTTCCATGGGCTATAGCAATCAGCCCCAGCATTTT. Complete variable domain (other parts from reference TRBV7-2 and TRBJ1-5): GAGVSQSPSNKVTEKGKDVELRCDPISGHTALYWYRQSLGQGLEFLIYFQGNSAPDKSGLPSDRFSAERTGGSVSTLTIQRTQQEDSAVYLCASSVSMGYSNQPQHFGDGTRLSIL.